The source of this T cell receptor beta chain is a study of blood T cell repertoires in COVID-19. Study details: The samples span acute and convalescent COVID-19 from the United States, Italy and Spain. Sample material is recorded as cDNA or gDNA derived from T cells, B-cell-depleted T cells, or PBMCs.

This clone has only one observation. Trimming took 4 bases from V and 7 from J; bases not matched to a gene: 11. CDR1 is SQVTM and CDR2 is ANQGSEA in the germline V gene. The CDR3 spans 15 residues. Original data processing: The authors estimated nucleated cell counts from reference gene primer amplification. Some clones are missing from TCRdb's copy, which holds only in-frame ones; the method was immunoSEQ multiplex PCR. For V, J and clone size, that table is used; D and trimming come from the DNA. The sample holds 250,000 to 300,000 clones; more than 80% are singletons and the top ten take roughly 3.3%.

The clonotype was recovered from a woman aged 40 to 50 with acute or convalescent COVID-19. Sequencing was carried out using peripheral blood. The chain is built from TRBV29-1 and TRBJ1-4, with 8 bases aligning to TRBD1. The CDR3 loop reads CSVGPGGGGIEKLFF. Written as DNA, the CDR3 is TGCAGCGTTGGTCCAGGGGGCGGCGGGATTGAAAAACTGTTTTTT.